This is a list of T cell receptor beta chains from one sample in a study of blood T cell repertoires in COVID-19. The method was immunoSEQ multiplex PCR; TCRdb's version includes in-frame clones alone and lacks a portion of them. The sample lists roughly 190,000 clones, around 89% occurring once. The specimen was peripheral blood. The receptor set was obtained from a man aged 40-49 years with active or convalescent COVID-19. Each CDR3 is given with its conserved first and last residue. A D gene is named only where the DNA matches it firmly. A clone size is listed for some rows: how often the clone was seen (once, few, many), or a class if it is expanded.

CAWRRQGGTEAFF,TGTGCCTGGAGGAGACAGGGCGGCACTGAAGCTTTCTTT,TRBV30,once,TRBD1,TRBJ1-1
CSAWDRGNEQYF,TGCAGCGCTTGGGACAGAGGTAACGAGCAGTACTTC,TRBV29-1,.,TRBD1,TRBJ2-7
CASRSQRSANYGYTF,TGTGCCAGTAGATCCCAGAGGTCAGCTAACTATGGCTACACCTTC,TRBV19,.,.,TRBJ1-2
CASSWTGDNEQFF,TGCGCCAGCAGCTGGACAGGGGACAATGAGCAGTTCTTC,TRBV5-1,.,TRBD1,TRBJ2-1
CASSALAGVDEQYF,TGCGCCAGCAGCGCACTAGCGGGAGTGGACGAGCAGTACTTC,TRBV5-1,.,TRBD2,TRBJ2-7
CASSVMAGGPGSHEQFF,TGTGCCAGCAGCGTAATGGCGGGGGGTCCTGGTTCCCATGAGCAGTTCTTC,TRBV9,.,TRBD2,TRBJ2-1
CASSSDRQGPGTQYF,TGTGCCAGCAGCTCCGACAGGCAGGGACCCGGGACCCAGTACTTC,TRBV5-4,.,.,TRBJ2-5
CASSAPDNEQFF,TGCGCCAGCAGTGCTCCAGACAATGAGCAGTTCTTC,TRBV10-2,.,.,TRBJ2-1
CAITRGQGGNTIYF,TGTGCCATCACCAGAGGACAGGGTGGGAACACCATATATTTT,TRBV10-3,.,TRBD1,TRBJ1-3
CATRAAPRGNQPQHF,TGTGCCACGCGAGCGGCCCCGCGAGGCAATCAGCCCCAGCATTTT,TRBV19,.,.,TRBJ1-5
CASSPHGITEAFF,TGTGCCAGCAGCCCCCACGGGATCACTGAAGCTTTCTTT,TRBV9,once,.,TRBJ1-1
CASSSGSGNTIYF,TGTGCCAGCAGTTCAGGCTCTGGAAACACCATATATTTT,TRBV28,.,.,TRBJ1-3
CASSMQGTGNTIYF,TGTGCCAGTAGTATGCAGGGAACTGGAAACACCATATATTTT,TRBV19,.,.,TRBJ1-3
CASSQVGQGVGEQYF,TGTGCCAGCAGCCAAGTGGGACAGGGGGTTGGCGAGCAGTACTTC,TRBV4-2,.,TRBD1,TRBJ2-7
CASISRGLVSTEAFF,TGTGCCAGCATCAGCAGGGGATTGGTGAGCACTGAAGCTTTCTTT,TRBV28,.,.,TRBJ1-1
CASLDRSNYGYTF,TGCGCCAGCCTGGACAGGAGTAACTATGGCTACACCTTC,TRBV10-2,once,TRBD1,TRBJ1-2
CASKAGTGVYDSPLHF,TGCGCCAGCAAAGCCGGGACAGGGGTGTACGATTCACCCCTCCACTTT,TRBV5-1,.,TRBD1,TRBJ1-6
CASSVTRTGNYGYTF,TGTGCCAGCAGCGTCACCCGGACAGGGAACTATGGCTACACCTTC,TRBV9,.,TRBD1,TRBJ1-2
CASNLRGYPEAFF,TGTGCCAGCAACCTAAGAGGGTATCCTGAAGCTTTCTTT,TRBV12-3/TRBV12-4,.,.,TRBJ1-1
CASSYYGDYGYTF,TGTGCCAGCAGTTACTACGGGGACTATGGCTACACCTTC,TRBV6-2/TRBV6-3,.,.,TRBJ1-2
CAIRTDIMNTEAFF,TGTGCCATAAGGACAGACATCATGAACACTGAAGCTTTCTTT,TRBV10-3,few,.,TRBJ1-1
CASSFWTGQNTEAFF,TGTGCCAGCAGTTTTTGGACAGGACAGAACACTGAAGCTTTCTTT,TRBV6-5,.,TRBD1,TRBJ1-1
CASTRAGENTEAFF,TGTGCCAGCACACGCGCAGGGGAGAACACTGAAGCTTTCTTT,TRBV6-5,.,.,TRBJ1-1
CASSFGRGGPVGTGELFF,TGTGCCAGCAGTTTCGGGCGGGGAGGGCCTGTAGGCACCGGGGAGCTGTTTTTT,TRBV7-2,.,TRBD2,TRBJ2-2
CASSPRGQGNTIYF,TGTGCCAGCTCACCACGGGGGCAGGGAAACACCATATATTTT,TRBV18,.,.,TRBJ1-3
CASLPGQGANYGYTF,TGTGCCAGCCTACCGGGACAGGGGGCCAACTATGGCTACACCTTC,TRBV6-5,.,TRBD1,TRBJ1-2
CASSLGGGGTREKLFF,TGTGCCAGCAGCTTAGGAGGTGGGGGGACTCGCGAAAAACTGTTTTTT,TRBV7-2,.,.,TRBJ1-4
CASSLDRGGSYEQYF,TGTGCCAGCAGCTTAGACCGGGGGGGCTCCTACGAGCAGTACTTC,TRBV7-8,.,TRBD2,TRBJ2-7
CAWNRGYKSYEQYF,TGTGCCTGGAACCGGGGATATAAGAGCTACGAGCAGTACTTC,TRBV30,.,.,TRBJ2-7
CASSLRTGYNEQFF,TGTGCCAGCAGCCTTCGGACAGGGTACAATGAGCAGTTCTTC,TRBV9,.,TRBD1,TRBJ2-1
CASSTQGNTEAFF,TGTGCCAGCAGTACACAGGGGAACACTGAAGCTTTCTTT,TRBV11-2,.,.,TRBJ1-1
CASSFQGMTDEKLFF,TGTGCCAGCAGCTTTCAGGGGATGACGGATGAAAAACTGTTTTTT,TRBV11-2,.,.,TRBJ1-4
CASSPGGNSGNTIYF,TGTGCCAGCAGCCCAGGGGGGAACTCTGGAAACACCATATATTTT,TRBV27,few,TRBD1,TRBJ1-3
CASSLGFGDRGPTPLHF,TGTGCCAGCAGCTTAGGGTTCGGGGACAGGGGACCTACACCCCTCCACTTT,TRBV7-9,.,TRBD1,TRBJ1-6
CASSEAGGTGELFF,TGTGCCAGCAGTGAGGCGGGAGGGACCGGGGAGCTGTTTTTT,TRBV6-1,.,TRBD2,TRBJ2-2
CASSQGGVETQYF,TGTGCCAGCAGCCAAGGCGGGGTGGAGACCCAGTACTTC,TRBV3-1/TRBV3-2,.,.,TRBJ2-5
CASSIWGSIQANYGYTF,TGTGCCAGTAGTATTTGGGGCAGTATACAAGCTAACTATGGCTACACCTTC,TRBV19,.,.,TRBJ1-2
CASSSDSTSTRTGDQPQHF,TGTGCCAGCAGTTCCGACTCCACCTCAACTAGGACAGGGGATCAGCCCCAGCATTTT,TRBV6-2/TRBV6-3,.,TRBD1,TRBJ1-5
CATSRDVRQYNEQFF,TGTGCCACCAGCAGAGATGTCCGACAGTACAATGAGCAGTTCTTC,TRBV15,few,.,TRBJ2-1
CASSRSSGRSETQYF,TGTGCCAGCAGCAGAAGTAGCGGGAGGTCGGAGACCCAGTACTTC,TRBV3-1/TRBV3-2,.,TRBD2,TRBJ2-5
CASNSGRGKAEAFF,TGTGCCAGCAACTCCGGAAGGGGGAAGGCTGAAGCTTTCTTT,TRBV6-5,few,.,TRBJ1-1
CASSKVSRGRNQPQHF,TGTGCCAGCAGCAAAGTTAGCAGGGGGAGGAATCAGCCCCAGCATTTT,TRBV21-1,.,.,TRBJ1-5
CASSAWTGAYEQYF,TGTGCCAGCAGCGCGTGGACAGGGGCCTACGAGCAGTACTTC,TRBV5-5,few,TRBD1,TRBJ2-7
CAGVIAGSPHYEQYF,TGTGCCGGGGTGATAGCGGGATCTCCTCACTACGAGCAGTACTTC,TRBV30,.,TRBD2,TRBJ2-7
CAKSRQSTRDGYTF,TGCGCCAAAAGCAGACAGAGTACGAGAGATGGCTACACCTTC,TRBV10-1,.,.,TRBJ1-2
CASSQLAGGQFFGDEQFF,TGTGCCAGCAGCCAGTTAGCGGGAGGCCAATTTTTTGGAGATGAGCAGTTCTTC,TRBV14,.,TRBD2,TRBJ2-1
CASSERGRPSEAFF,TGTGCCAGCAGCGAACGAGGCAGACCAAGCGAAGCTTTCTTT,TRBV9,once,.,TRBJ1-1
CASSYRAGGYNEQFF,TGTGCCAGCAGCTACCGAGCGGGGGGTTACAATGAGCAGTTCTTC,TRBV7-9,.,TRBD2,TRBJ2-1
CASSPDRGWDEQYF,TGCGCCAGCAGTCCTGACAGGGGCTGGGATGAGCAGTACTTC,TRBV23-1,.,TRBD1,TRBJ2-7
CASSRIGGQGIPSNYGYTF,TGTGCCAGCAGCCGGATCGGAGGACAGGGTATCCCCTCTAACTATGGCTACACCTTC,TRBV7-8,.,TRBD1,TRBJ1-2
CASSLGQELGPQAEAFF,TGTGCCAGCAGCCTAGGACAGGAATTAGGTCCACAGGCTGAAGCTTTCTTT,TRBV5-6,.,TRBD1,TRBJ1-1
CASSLVLAGNNEQFF,TGTGCCAGCAGCTTAGTACTAGCGGGGAACAATGAGCAGTTCTTC,TRBV13,.,TRBD2,TRBJ2-1
CASSTKVYEQYF,TGTGCCAGCAGCACAAAAGTCTACGAGCAGTACTTC,TRBV7-9,.,.,TRBJ2-7
CASSPLGLAYEQFF,TGTGCCAGCAGCCCTCTAGGACTAGCGTATGAGCAGTTCTTC,TRBV11-2,.,TRBD2,TRBJ2-1
CASSPEPRWRLNTEAFF,TGTGCCAGCTCACCAGAACCACGATGGAGACTGAACACTGAAGCTTTCTTT,TRBV18,.,.,TRBJ1-1
CAWGTGGPGELFF,TGTGCCTGGGGGACAGGGGGACCCGGGGAGCTGTTTTTT,TRBV30,.,TRBD1,TRBJ2-2
CASSQDRDRRSPLHF,TGTGCCAGCAGCCAAGACCGGGACAGGCGATCACCCCTCCACTTT,TRBV4-2,.,TRBD1,TRBJ1-6
CASSLPSDRGFREYTEAFF,TGTGCCAGCAGCTTACCCAGTGACAGGGGGTTCCGGGAGTACACTGAAGCTTTCTTT,TRBV11-3,.,TRBD1,TRBJ1-1
CASSLGTYEQYF,TGTGCCAGCAGCCTCGGGACTTACGAGCAGTACTTC,TRBV11-1,.,.,TRBJ2-7